This is a list of T cell receptor beta chains from one sample in a study of blood T cell repertoires in COVID-19. Method: immunoSEQ multiplex PCR; TCRdb's copy keeps in-frame clones and lacks some. The data hold around 190,000 clones, with roughly 84% observed a single time. Sequenced sample: PBMCs or T cells enriched from blood (not recorded which). The receptors shown here come from a woman in her 30s who had been exposed to COVID-19. CDR3s include the opening cysteine and the closing phenylalanine or tryptophan. A D gene is named only where the DNA matches it firmly. Only part of the rows carry a size: once, few, many, or a class if the clone is expanded.

DNA: TGCAGTGCTAGTCCTCGTGGCTTGAACACCGGGGAGCTGTTTTTT; CDR3: CSASPRGLNTGELFF; J: TRBJ2-2; D: NA; size: NA; V: TRBV20-1
DNA: TGCGCCAGCAGCCGAGAATACAGGACAACTAATGAAAAACTGTTTTTT; CDR3: CASSREYRTTNEKLFF; J: TRBJ1-4; D: NA; size: NA; V: TRBV5-1
DNA: TGCGCCAGCAGCCCCGGACTAGCAGCAGATACGCAGTATTTT; CDR3: CASSPGLAADTQYF; J: TRBJ2-3; D: TRBD2; size: NA; V: TRBV4-3
DNA: TGTGCCAGCAGCGACGACCCGGGACAGGGTATCACCGGGGAGCTGTTTTTT; CDR3: CASSDDPGQGITGELFF; J: TRBJ2-2; D: TRBD1; size: NA; V: TRBV7-9
DNA: TGTGCCAGCAGCTTCGGGAATGAAGCTTTCTTT; CDR3: CASSFGNEAFF; J: TRBJ1-1; D: NA; size: NA; V: TRBV11-2
DNA: TGTGCCAGCAGCCAGGACAGAAATAATGAAAAACTGTTTTTT; CDR3: CASSQDRNNEKLFF; J: TRBJ1-4; D: NA; size: NA; V: TRBV11-2
DNA: TGTGCCAGCAGAACAGGGATGGGGGCCACTAATGAAAAACTGTTTTTT; CDR3: CASRTGMGATNEKLFF; J: TRBJ1-4; D: NA; size: once; V: TRBV27
DNA: TGTGCCAGCTCACCGGGACTTGAGCAAGAGACCCAGTACTTC; CDR3: CASSPGLEQETQYF; J: TRBJ2-5; D: NA; size: NA; V: TRBV18
DNA: TGTGCCAGTAGTAAGGCGAGAGGGACTGGGGCCAACGTCCTGACTTTC; CDR3: CASSKARGTGANVLTF; J: TRBJ2-6; D: NA; size: NA; V: TRBV19
DNA: TGTGCCAGCTCACCACCGGGTGGAGCTAATAGCAATCAGCCCCAGCATTTT; CDR3: CASSPPGGANSNQPQHF; J: TRBJ1-5; D: NA; size: NA; V: TRBV18
DNA: TGCGCCAGCAGTCAATCGGGTGGGGAGTCCTACGAGCAGTACTTC; CDR3: CASSQSGGESYEQYF; J: TRBJ2-7; D: NA; size: few; V: TRBV23-1
DNA: TGTGCCAGCAGTTCAGGGGGGCGCTCCTACGAGCAGTACTTC; CDR3: CASSSGGRSYEQYF; J: TRBJ2-7; D: NA; size: NA; V: TRBV5-4
DNA: TGTGCCAGCAGCTTGGACAGGGGCTATGGCTACACCTTC; CDR3: CASSLDRGYGYTF; J: TRBJ1-2; D: TRBD1; size: NA; V: TRBV7-2
DNA: TGTGCCAGCAGCTTGGTGGCGGGGGGGCCCGAGACCCAGTACTTC; CDR3: CASSLVAGGPETQYF; J: TRBJ2-5; D: TRBD2; size: NA; V: TRBV5-4
DNA: TGTGCCAGCAGCTTGCCAGGGGGCGCCTTGAACACCGGGGAGCTGTTTTTT; CDR3: CASSLPGGALNTGELFF; J: TRBJ2-2; D: TRBD1; size: once; V: TRBV5-8
DNA: TGTGCCAGCAGCCAAGAGACGGGGTACTATGGCTACACCTTC; CDR3: CASSQETGYYGYTF; J: TRBJ1-2; D: NA; size: NA; V: TRBV3-1/TRBV3-2
DNA: TGTGCCAGCAGCTTATCGGGGGAGTTGGCTGAGCAGTTCTTC; CDR3: CASSLSGELAEQFF; J: TRBJ2-1; D: NA; size: NA; V: TRBV11-3
DNA: TGTGCCAGCAGCCCCAAAGCCGTTACTGAAGCTTTCTTT; CDR3: CASSPKAVTEAFF; J: TRBJ1-1; D: NA; size: NA; V: TRBV7-9
DNA: TGTGCCAGCAGCTTATCCCGGCAGGTCTATGGCTACACCTTC; CDR3: CASSLSRQVYGYTF; J: TRBJ1-2; D: NA; size: NA; V: TRBV7-3
DNA: TGCGCCAGCAGCCCAACGGGACAGGGGGAATCGGCTTTCTTT; CDR3: CASSPTGQGESAFF; J: TRBJ1-1; D: TRBD1; size: once; V: TRBV4-1
DNA: TGTGCCAGCAGTGAGGGACTAGCGGGGGACTTTGAGCAGTACTTC; CDR3: CASSEGLAGDFEQYF; J: TRBJ2-7; D: TRBD2; size: NA; V: TRBV2
DNA: TGCGCCAGCAGCCAAAGATTCCGAGACAGTGTGGAGGGGACCCAGTACTTC; CDR3: CASSQRFRDSVEGTQYF; J: TRBJ2-5; D: NA; size: few; V: TRBV4-3
DNA: TGTGCCAGCAGTTCCTCGTACGAGCAGTACTTC; CDR3: CASSSSYEQYF; J: TRBJ2-7; D: NA; size: NA; V: TRBV12-3/TRBV12-4
DNA: TGTGCCAGCAGCTATCGGGGGTGGAGCTCCTACAATGAGCAGTTCTTC; CDR3: CASSYRGWSSYNEQFF; J: TRBJ2-1; D: NA; size: NA; V: TRBV7-9
DNA: TGCGCCAGCAGCGATACTAGCACGGGTTTCACAGATACGCAGTATTTT; CDR3: CASSDTSTGFTDTQYF; J: TRBJ2-3; D: NA; size: NA; V: TRBV5-1
DNA: TGTGCCAGCAGTTATAGGGGACAGAGGGATACTGAAGCTTTCTTT; CDR3: CASSYRGQRDTEAFF; J: TRBJ1-1; D: TRBD1; size: NA; V: TRBV6-5
DNA: TGTGCCAGCAGCCTTGACAGCGACTATGGCTACACCTTC; CDR3: CASSLDSDYGYTF; J: TRBJ1-2; D: NA; size: NA; V: TRBV14
DNA: TGCAGCGTTGAAGTTTCCTCCCCCCTTTACGAGCAGTACTTC; CDR3: CSVEVSSPLYEQYF; J: TRBJ2-7; D: NA; size: few; V: TRBV29-1